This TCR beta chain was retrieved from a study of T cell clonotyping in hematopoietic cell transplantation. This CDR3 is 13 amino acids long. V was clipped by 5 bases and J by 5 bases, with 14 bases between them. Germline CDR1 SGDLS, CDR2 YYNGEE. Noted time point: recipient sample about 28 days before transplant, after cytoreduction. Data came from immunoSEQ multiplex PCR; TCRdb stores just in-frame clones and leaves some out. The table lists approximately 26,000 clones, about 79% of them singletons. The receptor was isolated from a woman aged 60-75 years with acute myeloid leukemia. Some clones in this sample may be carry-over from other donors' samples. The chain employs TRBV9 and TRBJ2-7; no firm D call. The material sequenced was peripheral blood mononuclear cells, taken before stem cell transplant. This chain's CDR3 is CASSQDLTDEQYF. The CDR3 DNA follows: TGTGCCAGCAGTCAAGACTTGACCGACGAGCAGTACTTC.